These T cell receptor beta chains were read from a single sample in a study of OX40 agonist ivuxolimab in advanced cancers. The method was immunoSEQ multiplex PCR; TCRdb's version includes in-frame clones alone and lacks a portion of them. This table has 65,000 to 80,000 clones, approximately 87% appearing once. Sequenced material: CD4+ or CD8+ T cells sorted from blood, taken in a trial of the OX40 agonist ivuxolimab. The receptors derive from an adult with an advanced solid tumor such as melanoma, head and neck, liver or kidney cancer. The CDR3 runs from the conserved cysteine through the conserved F or W. D genes are given only for firm matches. Not every row has a clone size; where given, it reads once, few, many or a size class.

V: TRBV19; size: NA; length: 16; J: TRBJ1-5; D: TRBD1; CDR3: CASSMDRTYSNQPQHF; DNA: TGTGCCAGTAGTATGGACAGGACTTATAGCAATCAGCCCCAGCATTTT
V: TRBV11-3; size: NA; length: 16; J: TRBJ1-4; D: NA; CDR3: CASSPGPDTTNEKLFF; DNA: TGTGCCAGCAGCCCGGGCCCAGATACAACTAATGAAAAACTGTTTTTT
V: TRBV5-4; size: NA; length: 14; J: TRBJ1-2; D: TRBD1; CDR3: CASSPGQELYGYTF; DNA: TGTGCCAGCAGCCCCGGACAGGAGCTCTATGGCTACACCTTC
V: TRBV18; size: NA; length: 15; J: TRBJ2-5; D: NA; CDR3: CASSPGLSWEQTQYF; DNA: TGTGCCAGCTCACCGGGTTTATCATGGGAGCAGACCCAGTACTTC
V: TRBV27; size: NA; length: 13; J: TRBJ2-3; D: TRBD2; CDR3: CATRAGGSDTQYF; DNA: TGTGCCACCAGAGCGGGGGGTTCAGATACGCAGTATTTT
V: TRBV10-2; size: NA; length: 13; J: TRBJ2-3; D: TRBD2; CDR3: CASMVAGADTQYF; DNA: TGCGCCAGCATGGTAGCGGGGGCAGATACGCAGTATTTT
V: TRBV11-2; size: NA; length: 12; J: TRBJ2-2; D: NA; CDR3: CASTLRGGELFF; DNA: TGTGCCAGCACCCTACGGGGCGGGGAGCTGTTTTTT
V: TRBV6-5; size: NA; length: 15; J: TRBJ1-5; D: NA; CDR3: CASSYDYSGEQPQHF; DNA: TGTGCCAGCAGTTATGACTATTCAGGGGAACAGCCCCAGCATTTT
V: TRBV6-1; size: NA; length: 12; J: TRBJ2-7; D: NA; CDR3: CAGRDWPYEQYF; DNA: TGTGCCGGCCGGGACTGGCCCTACGAGCAGTACTTC
V: TRBV14; size: NA; length: 15; J: TRBJ2-5; D: NA; CDR3: CASSPRLAWGETQYF; DNA: TGTGCCAGCAGCCCTCGATTGGCCTGGGGAGAGACCCAGTACTTC
V: TRBV7-9; size: few; length: 14; J: TRBJ1-2; D: NA; CDR3: CASSVAQGSGGYTF; DNA: TGTGCCAGCAGCGTAGCTCAGGGGAGTGGAGGCTACACCTTC
V: TRBV13; size: NA; length: 17; J: TRBJ1-2; D: TRBD1; CDR3: CASSLGGTGGYPYGYTF; DNA: TGTGCCAGCAGCTTAGGTGGGACAGGGGGATACCCCTATGGCTACACCTTC
V: TRBV2; size: few; length: 14; J: TRBJ2-1; D: NA; CDR3: CASSETPSRGEQFF; DNA: TGTGCCAGCAGTGAAACGCCTAGCCGGGGTGAGCAGTTCTTC
V: TRBV20-1; size: NA; length: 11; J: TRBJ2-7; D: TRBD1; CDR3: CSATDREYRYF; DNA: TGCAGTGCTACCGACAGGGAGTATCGGTACTTC
V: TRBV19; size: NA; length: 16; J: TRBJ1-3; D: TRBD1; CDR3: CASSNTGVTSGNTIYF; DNA: TGTGCCAGTAGCAATACAGGGGTCACCTCTGGAAACACCATATATTTT
V: TRBV18; size: NA; length: 14; J: TRBJ2-3; D: NA; CDR3: CASSPTGQGDTQYF; DNA: TGTGCCAGCTCACCTACAGGGCAAGGAGATACGCAGTATTTT
V: TRBV5-1; size: NA; length: 13; J: TRBJ2-2; D: TRBD2; CDR3: CASSFGGAGELFF; DNA: TGCGCCAGCAGCTTCGGGGGGGCCGGGGAGCTGTTTTTT
V: TRBV18; size: few; length: 15; J: TRBJ2-5; D: TRBD2; CDR3: CASSGLAGGPETQYF; DNA: TGTGCCAGCTCAGGACTAGCGGGGGGGCCGGAGACCCAGTACTTC
V: TRBV27; size: NA; length: 18; J: TRBJ2-5; D: TRBD1; CDR3: CASSSHTDRDLYQETQYF; DNA: TGTGCCAGCAGTTCCCATACTGACAGGGACCTGTACCAAGAGACCCAGTACTTC
V: TRBV28; size: NA; length: 13; J: TRBJ2-7; D: TRBD1; CDR3: CASRSGQDYEQYF; DNA: TGTGCCAGCAGGTCGGGACAGGACTACGAGCAGTACTTC
V: TRBV6-5; size: NA; length: 13; J: TRBJ1-1; D: NA; CDR3: CASRAEGDTEAFF; DNA: TGTGCCAGCAGGGCGGAGGGGGACACTGAAGCTTTCTTT
V: TRBV19; size: NA; length: 15; J: TRBJ1-5; D: NA; CDR3: CASTRGVQRNQPQHF; DNA: TGTGCCAGTACCCGAGGGGTACAGCGCAATCAGCCCCAGCATTTT
V: TRBV5-1; size: NA; length: 15; J: TRBJ2-3; D: TRBD1; CDR3: CASSLAGQGADTQYF; DNA: TGCGCCAGCAGCTTGGCCGGACAGGGGGCAGATACGCAGTATTTT
V: TRBV7-9; size: few; length: 15; J: TRBJ2-7; D: TRBD1; CDR3: CASSSPGTALYEQYF; DNA: TGTGCCAGCAGTTCCCCCGGGACAGCCCTGTACGAGCAGTACTTC
V: TRBV5-1; size: NA; length: 15; J: TRBJ2-5; D: NA; CDR3: CASSFRAYREETQYF; DNA: TGCGCCAGCAGCTTTCGGGCCTATCGGGAGGAGACCCAGTACTTC
V: TRBV5-1; size: once; length: 14; J: TRBJ1-4; D: NA; CDR3: CASSLAQLNEKLFF; DNA: TGCGCCAGCAGCTTGGCCCAGCTTAATGAAAAACTGTTTTTT
V: TRBV4-2; size: NA; length: 16; J: TRBJ1-5; D: TRBD1; CDR3: CASSQGQGLSNQPQHF; DNA: TGTGCCAGCAGCCAAGGACAGGGCTTAAGCAATCAGCCCCAGCATTTT
V: TRBV10-3; size: NA; length: 16; J: TRBJ1-4; D: NA; CDR3: CAIRSQGSGTNEKLFF; DNA: TGTGCCATCAGATCGCAGGGAAGTGGAACTAATGAAAAACTGTTTTTT